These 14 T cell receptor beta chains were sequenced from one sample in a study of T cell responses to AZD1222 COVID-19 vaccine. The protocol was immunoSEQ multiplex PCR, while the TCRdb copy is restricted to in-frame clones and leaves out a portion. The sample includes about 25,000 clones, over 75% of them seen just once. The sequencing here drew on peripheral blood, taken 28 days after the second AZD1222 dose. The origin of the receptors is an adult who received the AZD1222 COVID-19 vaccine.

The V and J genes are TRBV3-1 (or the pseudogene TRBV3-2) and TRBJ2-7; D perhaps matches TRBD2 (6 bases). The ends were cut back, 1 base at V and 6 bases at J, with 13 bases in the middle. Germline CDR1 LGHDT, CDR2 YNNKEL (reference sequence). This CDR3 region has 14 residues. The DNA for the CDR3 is TGTGCCAGCAGCCAAGGGTCGGACTATGGCGAGCAGTACTTC. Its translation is CASSQGSDYGEQYF.

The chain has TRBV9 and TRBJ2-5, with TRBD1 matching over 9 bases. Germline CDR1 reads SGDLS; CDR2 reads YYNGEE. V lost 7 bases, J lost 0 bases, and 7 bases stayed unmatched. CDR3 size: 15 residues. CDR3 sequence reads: CASGPGQGNQETQYF. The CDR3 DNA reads TGTGCCAGCGGGCCGGGACAGGGTAACCAAGAGACCCAGTACTTC.

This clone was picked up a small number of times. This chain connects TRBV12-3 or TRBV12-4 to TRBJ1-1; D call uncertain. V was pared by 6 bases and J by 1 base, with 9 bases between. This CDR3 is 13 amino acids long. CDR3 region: CASSLWENTEAFF. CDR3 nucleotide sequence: TGTGCCAGCAGCCTTTGGGAGAACACTGAAGCTTTCTTT.

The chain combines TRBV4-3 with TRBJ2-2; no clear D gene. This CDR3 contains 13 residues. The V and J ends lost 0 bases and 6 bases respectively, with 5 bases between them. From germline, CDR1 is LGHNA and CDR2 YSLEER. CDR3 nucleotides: TGCGCCAGCAGCCAAGATAGGCCCGGGGAGCTGTTTTTT. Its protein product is CASSQDRPGELFF.

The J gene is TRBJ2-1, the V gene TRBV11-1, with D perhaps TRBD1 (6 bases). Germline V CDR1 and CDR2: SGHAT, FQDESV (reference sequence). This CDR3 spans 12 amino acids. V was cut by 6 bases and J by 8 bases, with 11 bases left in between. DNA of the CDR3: TGTGCCAGCAGTCAACAGGGAGATGAGCAGTTCTTC. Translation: CASSQQGDEQFF.

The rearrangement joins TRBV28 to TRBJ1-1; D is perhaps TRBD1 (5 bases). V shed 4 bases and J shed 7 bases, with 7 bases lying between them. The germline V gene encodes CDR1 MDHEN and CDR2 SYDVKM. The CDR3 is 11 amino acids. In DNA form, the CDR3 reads TGTGCCAGCAGTTCCGGGGGTGAAGCTTTCTTT. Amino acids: CASSSGGEAFF.

The CDR3 sequence is CASSSGTLGTQYF. The CDR3 nucleotides are TGTGCCAGCAGCTCTGGGACTCTCGGTACGCAGTATTTT. V is TRBV9 and J is TRBJ2-3, with a possible D match to TRBD2 (6 bases). This CDR3 has 13 amino acids. Trimming took off 4 bases at V and 8 bases at J, with 14 bases between the two ends. The V gene's germline CDR1 is SGDLS and CDR2 YYNGEE.

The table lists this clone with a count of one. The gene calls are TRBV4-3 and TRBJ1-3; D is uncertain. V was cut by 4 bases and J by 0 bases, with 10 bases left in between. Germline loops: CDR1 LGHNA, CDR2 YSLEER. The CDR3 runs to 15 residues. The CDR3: CASSLEASSGNTIYF. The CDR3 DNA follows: TGCGCCAGCAGCCTTGAAGCGAGCTCTGGAAACACCATATATTTT.

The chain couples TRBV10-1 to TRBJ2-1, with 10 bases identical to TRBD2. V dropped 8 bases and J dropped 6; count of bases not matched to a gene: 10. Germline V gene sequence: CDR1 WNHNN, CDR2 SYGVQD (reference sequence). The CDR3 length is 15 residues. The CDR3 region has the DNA TGCGCCAGCTCCGTACTAGCGGGACGGGGCAATGAGCAGTTCTTC. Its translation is CASSVLAGRGNEQFF.

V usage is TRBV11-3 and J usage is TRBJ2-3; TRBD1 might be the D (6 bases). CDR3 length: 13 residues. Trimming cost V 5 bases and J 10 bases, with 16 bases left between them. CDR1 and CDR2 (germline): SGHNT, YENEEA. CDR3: CASSPGASYPQYF. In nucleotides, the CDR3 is TGTGCCAGCAGCCCAGGGGCCTCCTATCCGCAGTATTTT.

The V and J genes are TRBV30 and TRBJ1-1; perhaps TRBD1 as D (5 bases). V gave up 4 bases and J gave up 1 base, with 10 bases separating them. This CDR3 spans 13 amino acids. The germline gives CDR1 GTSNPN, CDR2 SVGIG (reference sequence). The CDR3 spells CAWNRQRNTEAFF. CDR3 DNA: TGTGCCTGGAACCGACAGAGGAACACTGAAGCTTTCTTT.

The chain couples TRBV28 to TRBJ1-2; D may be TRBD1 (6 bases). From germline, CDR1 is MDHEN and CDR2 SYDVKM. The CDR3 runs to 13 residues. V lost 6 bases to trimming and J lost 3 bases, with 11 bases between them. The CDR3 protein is CASSTGQHYGYTF. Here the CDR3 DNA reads TGTGCCAGCAGCACCGGACAGCACTATGGCTACACCTTC.

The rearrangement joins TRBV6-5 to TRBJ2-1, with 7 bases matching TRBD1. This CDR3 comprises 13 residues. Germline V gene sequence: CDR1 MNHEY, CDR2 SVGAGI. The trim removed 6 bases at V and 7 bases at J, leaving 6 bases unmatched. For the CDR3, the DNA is TGTGCCAGCAGCCGACAGGGTTTTAATGAGCAGTTCTTC. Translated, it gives CASSRQGFNEQFF.

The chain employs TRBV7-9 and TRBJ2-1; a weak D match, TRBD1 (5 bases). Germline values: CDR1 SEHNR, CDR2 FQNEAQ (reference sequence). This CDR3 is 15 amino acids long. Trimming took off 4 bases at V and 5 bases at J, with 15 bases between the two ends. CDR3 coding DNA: TGTGCCAGCAGCTATTCAGGGTACGGAGACAATGAGCAGTTCTTC. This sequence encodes CASSYSGYGDNEQFF.